A single T cell receptor beta chain is shown here with its context. This entry is derived from a study of cytomegalovirus exposure and HLA in healthy donors. Study details: There were over 350 genotyped donors. Of these, roughly 84% fell in the genetic ancestry cluster associated with self-reported Caucasian donors.

The V gene lost 4 bases and the J gene lost 0 bases, with 15 bases spanning the gap. The CDR3 runs 17 residues. Germline CDR1 is KGHSH and CDR2 is LQKENI. Amplification used 60 Vbeta primers and 13 Jbeta primers. The table came from immunoSEQ multiplex PCR; TCRdb's copy has only in-frame clones and leaves some out. In the table there are about 160,000 clones, 75% to 90% of which are singletons. The receptor was isolated from a boy aged 2 to 10 in good health and CMV-seronegative. This sequence joins TRBV18 and TRBJ2-2; weak D call: TRBD2 (5 bases). Sequenced material: PBMCs. CDR3 sequence: CASSLNSGVTNTGELFF. The CDR3 coding sequence is TGTGCCAGCTCACTTAACTCCGGGGTAACGAACACCGGGGAGCTGTTTTTT.